Sequencing of this T cell receptor (beta chain) was carried out in a study of human T cells and chemical hapten exposure. Study overall: Donors were sensitized with 2% DPC on the upper inner arm. The scalp of each patient received a weekly diphenylcyclopropenone dose for the full roughly 25-week study.

In its sample, this clonotype was seen a few times. V lost 1 base and J lost 4; bases outside the gene matches: 3. Germline V gives CDR1 SEHNR, CDR2 FQNEAQ (reference sequence). The CDR3 has 17 residues. Each cDNA molecule in the library carried unique molecular identifiers. A single record per CDR3 protein comes from TCRdb applying MiXCR to the RACE reads. The sample includes 180,000 or so distinct CDR3 sequences, about 14% of them seen just once. Time point described: patch test 1, 2 weeks after DPC sensitization. Treatment indicated: therapeutic diphenylcyclopropenone sensitization with weekly scalp DPC. Donors were 18 to 70-year-old alopecia patients suitable for DPC.

Sample: whole blood, taken in connection with sensitization to the hapten diphenylcyclopropenone (DPC). This chain uses TRBV7-9 with TRBJ2-1; 14 bases agree with TRBD2. This clonotype was obtained from a young woman with alopecia areata. Some clones in this sample may be carry-over from other donors' samples. CDR3 sequence (DNA): TGTGCCAGCAGCTTAGGGGGACTAGCGGGAGTATACAATGAGCAGTTCTTC. Protein sequence: CASSLGGLAGVYNEQFF.